The 15 T cell receptor beta chains below come from one sample, sequenced in a study of T-cell reconstitution after alpha-beta-depleted transplantation in children (dated by TCRdb to the mid-2010s). The sample's treatment or condition label, in plain terms: allogeneic hematopoietic cell transplantation with graft depleted of TCRalphabeta T cells and CD19 B cells. Library construction relied on PCR. TCRdb lists the instrument as Illumina HiSeq 2500. To normalize quantification of the TCRbeta repertoire, the TCR libraries were built with molecular barcoding that relied on unique molecular identifiers. The public reads were reprocessed in TCRdb via fastp at Q25 and MiXCR, keeping in-frame beta chains. Every CDR3 protein is listed once, alongside the most common genes and DNA of its rows. The sample includes around 960,000 distinct CDR3 sequences, with 25% to 35% observed a single time. Roughly 27% of the sample comes from the top ten.

This specimen was PBMCs, mostly from graft donor cells, taken 360 days after TCRalphabeta/CD19-depleted stem cell transplant. The receptors stem from a boy younger than two who had a stem cell transplant for SCID, so the T cells may come from the graft donor.

This clonotype was picked up a small number of times. The chain is built from TRBV5-1 and TRBJ1-1; D is uncertain. The CDR3 has 16 amino acids. The V end lost 0 bases, the J end lost 2 bases, and 14 bases lay between the germline ends. Germline V gene lookup returns CDR1 SGHRS and CDR2 YFSETQ. Written as DNA, the CDR3 is TGCGCCAGCAGCTTGGCGATTCGACGGGAAAACACTGAAGCTTTCTTT. Translating gives CASSLAIRRENTEAFF.

V gene TRBV5-1 combines with J gene TRBJ1-1, with D possibly being TRBD1 (5 bases). Germline V gives CDR1 SGHRS, CDR2 YFSETQ. V lost 6 bases to trimming and J lost 3 bases, with 15 bases between them. CDR3 length: 14 residues. CDR3 bases: TGCGCCAGCAAGGCTGGGGGAAAGGACACTGAAGCTTTCTTT. Amino acid sequence: CASKAGGKDTEAFF.

V usage is TRBV19 and J usage is TRBJ1-6; no clear D. The CDR3 sequence is 17 residues long. Trimming took 7 bases from V and 0 from J, leaving 16 bases between them. In germline, CDR1 is LNHDA, CDR2 SQIVND (reference sequence). The CDR3 is CASNQASASSYNSPLHF. The CDR3, as DNA: TGTGCCAGTAACCAGGCCAGCGCGAGCTCCTATAATTCACCCCTCCACTTT.

This clonotype appeared many times. The chain joins TRBV9 to TRBJ2-2; no firm D call. This CDR3 spans 15 amino acids. Germline loops: CDR1 SGDLS, CDR2 YYNGEE. Trimming shortened V by 0 bases and J by 7 bases, and 13 bases separated the two germline ends. The CDR3 region is CASSVGTVVNGELFF. The DNA of the CDR3 is TGTGCCAGCAGCGTAGGGACGGTGGTGAACGGGGAGCTGTTTTTT. The entire variable domain, with the rest obtained from reference TRBV9 and TRBJ2-2, is as follows: DSGVTQTPKHLITATGQRVTLRCSPRSGDLSVYWYQQSLDQGLQFLIQYYNGEERAKGNILERFSAQQFPDLHSELNLSSLELGDSALYFCASSVGTVVNGELFFGEGSRLTVL.

J is TRBJ1-5 and V is TRBV11-1, with 11 bases fitting TRBD1. This CDR3 comprises 19 residues. Germline lookup yields CDR1 SGHAT and CDR2 FQDESV (reference sequence). V gave up 0 bases and J gave up 1 base; unmatched junction bases: 8. CDR3 residues: CASSLAEGTGGISNQPQHF. CDR3 nucleotide sequence: TGTGCCAGCAGCTTAGCGGAAGGGACAGGGGGTATAAGCAATCAGCCCCAGCATTTT.

The V call is TRBV28, the J call TRBJ2-1; 8 positions match TRBD1. Trimming at V came to 6 bases and at J to 4 bases, leaving 11 bases not matched to a gene. Germline V lookup: CDR1 MDHEN, CDR2 SYDVKM. CDR3 length: 16 amino acids. In nucleotides, the CDR3 is TGTGCCAGCAGCCCCCCGGAGCAGGGGGCATACAATGAGCAGTTCTTC. Its protein is CASSPPEQGAYNEQFF.

This clonotype was counted a few times. The rearrangement uses TRBV29-1 and TRBJ2-7; the D gene is possibly TRBD2 (5 bases). Trimming shortened V by 2 bases and J by 7 bases, and 12 bases separated the two germline ends. CDR1 and CDR2 from the germline V gene are SQVTM and ANQGSEA. This CDR3 is built from 12 residues. In DNA, the CDR3 is TGCAGCGTTGAACAGCGTCCGGGGGAGCAGTACTTC. It is translated as CSVEQRPGEQYF.

This clonotype was detected a few times. The chain combines TRBV6-5 with TRBJ2-5; D is perhaps TRBD2 (6 bases). CDR3 size: 15 residues. Germline V gives CDR1 MNHEY, CDR2 SVGAGI. Trimming removed 0 bases from V and 5 bases from J, with 13 bases in between. The CDR3 loop is CASSYSAGPGETQYF. CDR3 DNA sequence: TGTGCCAGCAGTTACTCGGCGGGGCCGGGGGAGACCCAGTACTTC.

This clonotype came up a few times. The rearrangement links TRBV6-1 to TRBJ1-1, with D perhaps TRBD1 (5 bases). Trimming left V 5 bases short and J 0 bases short, with 19 bases between. From germline, CDR1 is MNHNS and CDR2 SASEGT. This CDR3 is built from 17 residues. The CDR3 DNA reads as TGTGCCAGCAGTCGGACCGATCGAGGGGTCCTGAACACTGAAGCTTTCTTT. Protein sequence: CASSRTDRGVLNTEAFF.

This clonotype was detected a few times. The genes are TRBV28 and TRBJ2-7; unclear D gene. V lost 5 bases and J 6 bases, leaving 17 bases between the germline ends. The CDR3 is made up of 14 amino acids. In germline, CDR1 is MDHEN, CDR2 SYDVKM. In DNA, the CDR3 is TGTGCCAGCAGTATACCTCCCCTTGGTAGCGAGCAGTACTTC. It encodes CASSIPPLGSEQYF.

The J gene is TRBJ2-7, the V gene TRBV20-1, with D possibly TRBD1 on 5 matching bases. This CDR3 contains 12 residues. The V end lost 2 bases, the J end lost 6 bases, and 11 bases lay between the germline ends. Per the germline V gene, CDR1 is DFQATT and CDR2 is SNEGSKA (reference sequence). For the CDR3, the DNA is TGCAGTGCTAGACAGGGATCCGTCGAGCAGTACTTC. Residues: CSARQGSVEQYF.

The chain recombines TRBV12-3 or TRBV12-4 with TRBJ2-2; TRBD1 might be the D (5 bases). V lost 6 bases to trimming and J lost 6 bases, with 14 bases between them. The CDR3 is made up of 14 amino acids. The DNA of the CDR3 is TGTGCCAGCAGCGAGACGGACATAGCCGGGGAGCTGTTTTTT. Translation gives CASSETDIAGELFF.

This chain joins TRBV27 and TRBJ2-7; TRBD1 matches at 7 bases. Germline CDR1 is MNHEY and CDR2 is SMNVEV (reference sequence). This CDR3 has 15 amino acids. V was clipped by 5 bases and J by 3 bases; unmatched bases: 10. The CDR3 reads CASSPTGSGYYEQYF. Here the CDR3 DNA reads TGTGCCAGCAGTCCGACAGGGTCAGGCTACTACGAGCAGTACTTC.

The CDR3 nucleotides are TGTGCCAGCAGCCCCCGGGACAGGGGGCAGGGATTTTACAATGAGCAGTTCTTC. Translated: CASSPRDRGQGFYNEQFF. The rearrangement joins TRBV16 to TRBJ2-1; 12 bases map to TRBD1. The CDR3 runs to 18 residues. Losses at the gene ends were 4 bases for V and 4 bases for J; bases not matched to a gene: 11. Per the germline V gene, CDR1 is KGHSY and CDR2 is FQNENV. Supplemented by reference TRBV16 and TRBJ2-1, the full variable domain reads GEEVAQTPKHLVRGEGQKAKLYCAPIKGHSYVFWYQQVLKNEFKFLISFQNENVFDETGMPKERFSAKCLPNSPCSLEIQATKLEDSAVYFCASSPRDRGQGFYNEQFFGPGTRLTVL.

The V call is TRBV19, the J call TRBJ1-1; possibly TRBD1 for D (5 bases). Germline loops: CDR1 LNHDA, CDR2 SQIVND (reference sequence). The CDR3 extends over 15 amino acids. Trimming shortened V by 8 bases and J by 0 bases, and 16 bases separated the two germline ends. CDR3 in DNA: TGTGCCAGTCGCCCACCGGGACGTATGAACACTGAAGCTTTCTTT. Its protein is CASRPPGRMNTEAFF.